The next 13 T cell receptor beta chains were all read from a single sample in a study of regulatory T cells in long-lasting Graves disease. Documented time point: newly diagnosed GD, antithyroid drugs for less than 3 months. PBMC RNA was the source of the TCR library. Relying on iRepertoire HTBI primers and Arm-PCR of CDR3 regions, the team built TCR beta libraries. A single record per CDR3 protein comes from TCRdb applying MiXCR to the multiplex PCR reads. Altogether 520,000 or so distinct CDR3 sequences are present, around 12% being singletons, with the ten largest covering over 7%. The data also belong to a second study, concerning T cells in Graves' hyperthyroidism and ophthalmopathy.

Sequences were derived from peripheral blood mononuclear cells (PBMCs), sampled at new diagnosis, from a patient treated with antithyroid drugs. All receptors come from a woman aged 25 to 45 with Graves disease.

This clonotype was picked up a small number of times. The chain is built from TRBV19 and TRBJ2-1; D remains ambiguous. Germline-derived CDR1 and CDR2 are LNHDA and SQIVND (reference sequence). V lost 1 base to trimming and J lost 8 bases, with 15 bases between them. The CDR3 has 15 amino acids. The CDR3: CASSIAGPNSDEQFF. The DNA of the CDR3 is TGTGCCAGTAGTATAGCCGGGCCGAATTCGGATGAGCAGTTCTTC. Supplemented by reference TRBV19 and TRBJ2-1, the full variable domain reads DGGITQSPKYLFRKEGQNVTLSCEQNLNHDAMYWYRQDPGQGLRLIYYSQIVNDFQKGDIAEGYSVSREKKESFPLTVTSAQKNPTAFYLCASSIAGPNSDEQFFGPGTRLTVL.

This clonotype was picked up many times. This chain links TRBV5-1 with TRBJ2-7; 7 bases agree with TRBD2. CDR3 length: 14 residues. Losses at the gene ends were 3 bases for V and 3 bases for J; bases not matched to a gene: 6. Germline CDR1 is SGHRS and CDR2 is YFSETQ. The CDR3 loop is CASSWGSSGYEQYF. The CDR3 nucleotides read TGCGCCAGCAGCTGGGGGTCTAGCGGCTACGAGCAGTACTTC.

This clonotype was counted ten times or more. This chain connects TRBV28 to TRBJ2-7; 11 nucleotides agree with TRBD1. The CDR3 is 15 amino acids. Germline assignment: CDR1 MDHEN and CDR2 SYDVKM. The V segment lost 8 bases and the J segment 3 bases; nucleotides outside the gene matches: 9. CDR3 loop: CASQRGGTGGYEQYF. The CDR3 nucleotides read TGTGCCAGCCAGAGAGGGGGGACAGGGGGCTACGAGCAGTACTTC.

The table lists this clonotype with many counts. CDR3 sequence: CASSWGTGGSQPQHF. CDR3 DNA: TGTGCCAGCAGTTGGGGGACAGGGGGTTCTCAGCCCCAGCATTTT. This chain connects TRBV5-6 to TRBJ1-5; 11 bases align to TRBD1. V shed 5 bases, J shed 6 bases, and the junction held 7 bases outside the gene matches. Germline CDR1 SGHDT, CDR2 YYEEEE. This CDR3 contains 15 residues.

The sample holds many counts of this clonotype. The V call is TRBV12-3 or TRBV12-4, the J call TRBJ2-2; TRBD2 matches at 7 bases. The CDR3 loop spans 16 amino acids. With V trimmed by 5 bases and J by 6 bases, 12 bases remained unmatched. CDR3 in DNA: TGTGCCAGCAGTCGGGATCTGGCGGGAGTTCCCGGGGAGCTGTTTTTT. It yields the protein CASSRDLAGVPGELFF.

This clonotype was seen a handful of times. The chain recombines TRBV5-1 with TRBJ1-1, with D possibly TRBD1 on 5 matching bases. Trimming pared 4 bases from V and 5 bases from J, leaving 15 bases between. Germline lookup yields CDR1 SGHRS and CDR2 YFSETQ. The CDR3 is 14 residues long. The chain's CDR3 is CASSPTWDWTEAFF. CDR3 DNA: TGCGCCAGCAGCCCAACGTGGGACTGGACTGAAGCTTTCTTT.

At least ten counts were recorded for this clonotype. The chain joins TRBV7-2 to TRBJ2-7, with D perhaps matching TRBD2 (5 bases). Looked up from germline, CDR1 is SGHTA and CDR2 is FQGNSA. There are 14 residues in the CDR3. Trimming removed 2 bases at V and 2 bases at J, with 10 bases between. The chain's CDR3 is CASSLKLGAYEQYF. The CDR3 DNA reads as TGTGCCAGCAGCTTAAAACTAGGCGCCTACGAGCAGTACTTC.

In its sample, this clonotype was seen many times. This chain joins TRBV29-1 and TRBJ2-5; 7 bases are a match to TRBD2. The CDR3 sequence is 13 residues long. V was clipped by 4 bases and J by 5 bases; unmatched bases: 7. Per germline, CDR1 SQVTM and CDR2 ANQGSEA. This chain's CDR3 is CSVARREAETQYF. The CDR3 DNA reads as TGCAGCGTTGCCCGACGGGAGGCCGAGACCCAGTACTTC.

The rearrangement joins TRBV20-1 to TRBJ1-2, with D perhaps matching TRBD1 (6 bases). The ends were cut back, 6 bases at V and 6 bases at J, with 23 bases in the middle. The CDR3 runs to 15 residues. Germline loops: CDR1 DFQATT, CDR2 SNEGSKA (reference sequence). CDR3 loop: CSAPIGGGSPHGYTF. The CDR3 DNA reads TGCAGTGCGCCGATAGGGGGGGGAAGTCCGCATGGCTACACCTTC.

The table lists this clonotype with a few counts. This chain links TRBV5-1 with TRBJ1-1; D perhaps matches TRBD1 (5 bases). Germline CDR1 and CDR2: SGHRS and YFSETQ. The CDR3 spans 15 residues. The V end lost 0 bases, the J end lost 2 bases, and 11 bases lay between the germline ends. CDR3 coding DNA: TGCGCCAGCAGCTTGGAAGACAGAACAAACACTGAAGCTTTCTTT. Its protein is CASSLEDRTNTEAFF.

This clonotype was detected ten times or more. The V call is TRBV10-3, the J call TRBJ2-1; the D gene is possibly TRBD1 (5 bases). CDR3 size: 14 residues. The germline V and J ends were trimmed by 6 bases and 8 bases, with 17 bases remaining between them. Germline lookup yields CDR1 ENHRY and CDR2 SYGVKD. The CDR3 DNA reads TGTGCCATCAGGATGCAGGGATGGATGGATGAGCAGTTCTTC. It translates to CAIRMQGWMDEQFF.

This clonotype was counted at least ten times. J is TRBJ1-5 and V is TRBV24-1; D is possibly TRBD1 (5 bases). Trimming left V 2 bases short and J 0 bases short, with 10 bases between. The CDR3 loop spans 16 amino acids. Germline values: CDR1 KGHDR, CDR2 SFDVKD. For the CDR3, the DNA is TGTGCCACCAGTGATTCGACAGTTTATAGCAATCAGCCCCAGCATTTT. Translating gives CATSDSTVYSNQPQHF.

The rearrangement links TRBV9 to TRBJ2-1; maybe TRBD1 (5 bases). Germline V lookup: CDR1 SGDLS, CDR2 YYNGEE. Trimming cost V 2 bases and J 1 base, with 7 bases left between them. There are 14 residues in the CDR3. The CDR3: CASSVTASYNEQFF. CDR3 sequence (DNA): TGTGCCAGCAGCGTGACAGCGTCCTACAATGAGCAGTTCTTC.